This TCR beta chain was identified during a study of T cells in Graves' hyperthyroidism and ophthalmopathy. The ends lost 0 bases at V and 4 bases at J; junction bases unmatched: 14. The germline gives CDR1 SGHTA, CDR2 FQGTGA. CDR3 size: 18 residues. This clonotype was seen repeatedly, ten times or more. RNA transcripts provided the source from which TCR beta CDR3 regions were amplified. HTBI primers were the set used in a first-round RT-PCR of the TCR CDR3. Via MiXCR, TCRdb re-called the multiplex PCR reads, giving one row per CDR3 protein. The table has about 290,000 distinct CDR3 sequences, about an eighth seen once; the top ten hold roughly 8%.

The TCR originated in a woman in her 30s with Graves' hyperthyroidism that later progressed to Graves' ophthalmopathy. The chain is built from TRBV7-3 and TRBJ2-5, with 7 bases that match TRBD2. What was sequenced was blood. This CDR3 reads CASSLTRRPGEGSETQYF. CDR3 nucleotides: TGTGCCAGCAGCTTAACCCGGCGACCGGGGGAGGGCTCAGAGACCCAGTACTTC. Full variable domain (rest looked up from reference TRBV7-3 and TRBJ2-5): GAGVSQTPSNKVTEKGKYVELRCDPISGHTALYWYRQSLGQGPEFLIYFQGTGAADDSGLPNDRFFAVRPEGSVSTLKIQRTERGDSAVYLCASSLTRRPGEGSETQYFGPGTRLLVL.